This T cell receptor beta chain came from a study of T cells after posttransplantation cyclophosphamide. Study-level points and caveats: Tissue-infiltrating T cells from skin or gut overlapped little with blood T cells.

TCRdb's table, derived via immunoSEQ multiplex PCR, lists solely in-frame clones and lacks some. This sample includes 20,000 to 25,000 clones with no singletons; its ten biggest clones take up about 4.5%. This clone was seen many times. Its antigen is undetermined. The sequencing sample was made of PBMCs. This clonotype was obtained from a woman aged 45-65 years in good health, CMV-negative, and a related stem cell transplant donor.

DNA for the CDR3: TGTGCCAGCAGAGAAAACCGACTTAGCGGGGGGGCAGACGAGCAGTACTTC. This gives the protein CASRENRLSGGADEQYF. V usage is TRBV7-9 and J usage is TRBJ2-7; 11 bases are a match to TRBD2. J lost 5 bases, V lost 6 bases, and 15 bases had no gene match. CDR3 length: 17 amino acids. Germline V lookup: CDR1 SEHNR, CDR2 FQNEAQ (reference sequence). The full variable domain, in which reference TRBV7-9 and TRBJ2-7 provide the parts outside the CDR3, is DTGVSQNPRHKITKRGQNVTFRCDPISEHNRLYWYRQTLGQGPEFLTYFQNEAQLEKSRLLSDRFSAERPKGSFSTLEIQRTEQGDSAMYLCASRENRLSGGADEQYFGPGTRLTVT.